This TCR beta chain was profiled in a study of blood T cell repertoires in COVID-19. At the level of the study: Sites across the United States, Italy and Spain contributed samples from acute and convalescent COVID-19. From T cells, B-cell-depleted T cells, or PBMCs came the material, which was cDNA or gDNA.

In the authors' methods: Amplification from reference gene primers served as the basis for estimated nucleated cell counts. Some clones are missing from TCRdb's copy, which holds only in-frame ones; the method was immunoSEQ multiplex PCR. Clonal size and the V and J genes are those of that table, whereas D and trimming came from the DNA. The sample has about 150,000 clones, roughly four fifths seen once; the top ten hold roughly an eighth. Followed over time, Seattle patients had been enrolled while infection was active. This CDR3 contains 15 residues. The germline V gene encodes CDR1 MDHEN and CDR2 SYDVKM. J lost 7 bases, V lost 2 bases, and 8 bases had no gene match.

The chain joins TRBV28 to TRBJ1-5, with 7 positions matching TRBD1. Source material: peripheral blood. This TCR derives from a woman aged 60-75 years with COVID-19, enrolled during active disease. The CDR3 sequence: CASSLGQGVKQPQHF. The CDR3, as DNA: TGTGCCAGCAGTTTAGGCCAGGGGGTTAAGCAGCCCCAGCATTTT.